Here is one T cell receptor gamma chain with its context. For this DNA, TCRdb reports the protein of a much larger clone, which diverges at residue 15, most likely from a read error; the protein presented here is translated directly from the DNA. Each sorted gammadelta sample had TRG and TRD chains sequenced. TCRdb re-analyzed the multiplex PCR reads via CATT. The sample records about 30,000 gamma-chain clones, 1.4% being singletons. The data were taken from a study of γδ T cells in repeated Plasmodium falciparum infection. The CDR3 extends over 17 amino acids. The germline CDR1 and CDR2 sequences are GITISATS and ISYDGTV (reference sequence). Flow sorting of PBMC yielded separate Vgamma9/Vdelta2+ and Vdelta2-negative gammadelta T cell populations for bulk repertoire analysis.

TRGV9 is the V gene, and the J gene was not called. Sample: gamma-delta T cells from blood. The sequence derives from a pool of human donors (malaria-infected and uninfected, not separated). The CDR3 spells CALWEVSLELGKKIEVF. The CDR3 DNA reads as TGTGCCTTGTGGGAGGTTAGCTTAGAGTTGGGCAAAAAAATCGAGGTATTT.